The rows below give T cell receptor beta chains drawn from one sample of a study of OX40 agonist ivuxolimab in advanced cancers. Here immunoSEQ multiplex PCR was the method, and the copy in TCRdb shows in-frame clones only, minus some. The sample has about 57,000 clones, approximately 82% seen once. The source was CD4+ or CD8+ T cells sorted from blood, collected in a trial of the OX40 agonist ivuxolimab. These receptors came from an adult with an advanced solid tumor such as melanoma, head and neck, liver or kidney cancer. The CDR3 runs from the conserved cysteine through the conserved F or W. Fields, in order: D gene, clone size, V gene, J gene, CDR3 protein, CDR3 DNA. D genes are given only for firm matches. Only part of the rows carry a size: once, few, many, or a class if the clone is expanded.

d_gene: -; abundance: -; v_gene: TRBV4-2; j_gene: TRBJ2-1; CDR3aa: CASSQGGLEYNEQFF; CDR3nt: TGTGCCAGCAGCCAGGGGGGGCTAGAGTACAATGAGCAGTTCTTC
d_gene: TRBD2; abundance: -; v_gene: TRBV9; j_gene: TRBJ2-1; CDR3aa: CASSVRGVTSNEQFF; CDR3nt: TGTGCCAGCAGCGTACGGGGGGTGACTAGCAATGAGCAGTTCTTC
d_gene: TRBD1; abundance: -; v_gene: TRBV19; j_gene: TRBJ2-1; CDR3aa: CASSIDLDRGLHNEQFF; CDR3nt: TGTGCCAGTAGTATAGATCTGGACAGGGGGCTCCACAATGAGCAGTTCTTC
d_gene: -; abundance: few; v_gene: TRBV6-5; j_gene: TRBJ1-5; CDR3aa: CASSYSGIGPQHF; CDR3nt: TGTGCCAGCAGTTACTCAGGGATTGGGCCCCAGCATTTT
d_gene: TRBD1; abundance: -; v_gene: TRBV7-6; j_gene: TRBJ2-3; CDR3aa: CASSRTGTGYGDTQYF; CDR3nt: TGTGCCAGCAGCAGAACCGGGACAGGGTACGGAGATACGCAGTATTTT
d_gene: TRBD1; abundance: -; v_gene: TRBV5-5; j_gene: TRBJ1-2; CDR3aa: CASSSDRGLGYGYTF; CDR3nt: TGTGCCAGCAGCTCCGACAGGGGGCTGGGCTATGGCTACACCTTC
d_gene: -; abundance: -; v_gene: TRBV7-2; j_gene: TRBJ1-5; CDR3aa: CASSLAPLGQPQHF; CDR3nt: TGTGCCAGCAGCTTAGCGCCGTTGGGACAGCCCCAGCATTTT
d_gene: -; abundance: -; v_gene: TRBV29-1; j_gene: TRBJ2-3; CDR3aa: CSVGGAHSGSSTDTQYF; CDR3nt: TGCAGCGTTGGGGGGGCCCATAGCGGTTCTAGCACAGATACGCAGTATTTT
d_gene: -; abundance: -; v_gene: TRBV29-1; j_gene: TRBJ2-2; CDR3aa: CSVVISGTLNTGELFF; CDR3nt: TGCAGCGTTGTTATCTCGGGGACACTGAACACCGGGGAGCTGTTTTTT
d_gene: TRBD1; abundance: few; v_gene: TRBV2; j_gene: TRBJ1-5; CDR3aa: CASSGTGQSNQPQHF; CDR3nt: TGTGCCAGCAGTGGTACGGGACAGAGCAATCAGCCCCAGCATTTT
d_gene: -; abundance: -; v_gene: TRBV5-5; j_gene: TRBJ2-7; CDR3aa: CASSLGQFYEQYF; CDR3nt: TGTGCCAGCAGCTTGGGGCAGTTCTACGAGCAGTACTTC
d_gene: TRBD2; abundance: -; v_gene: TRBV28; j_gene: TRBJ2-7; CDR3aa: CASTTLQAGGNYEQYF; CDR3nt: TGTGCCAGCACCACTCTTCAAGCGGGGGGGAACTACGAGCAGTACTTC
d_gene: -; abundance: -; v_gene: TRBV14; j_gene: TRBJ1-1; CDR3aa: CASRPTLENTEAFF; CDR3nt: TGTGCCAGCAGGCCTACCTTGGAGAACACTGAAGCTTTCTTT
d_gene: -; abundance: once; v_gene: TRBV28; j_gene: TRBJ1-1; CDR3aa: CANSLGHPRTEAFF; CDR3nt: TGTGCCAACAGTCTCGGACACCCGAGGACTGAAGCTTTCTTT
d_gene: -; abundance: few; v_gene: TRBV10-1; j_gene: TRBJ2-7; CDR3aa: CASSAITGPPYEQYF; CDR3nt: TGCGCCAGCAGTGCGATTACAGGACCTCCCTACGAGCAGTACTTC